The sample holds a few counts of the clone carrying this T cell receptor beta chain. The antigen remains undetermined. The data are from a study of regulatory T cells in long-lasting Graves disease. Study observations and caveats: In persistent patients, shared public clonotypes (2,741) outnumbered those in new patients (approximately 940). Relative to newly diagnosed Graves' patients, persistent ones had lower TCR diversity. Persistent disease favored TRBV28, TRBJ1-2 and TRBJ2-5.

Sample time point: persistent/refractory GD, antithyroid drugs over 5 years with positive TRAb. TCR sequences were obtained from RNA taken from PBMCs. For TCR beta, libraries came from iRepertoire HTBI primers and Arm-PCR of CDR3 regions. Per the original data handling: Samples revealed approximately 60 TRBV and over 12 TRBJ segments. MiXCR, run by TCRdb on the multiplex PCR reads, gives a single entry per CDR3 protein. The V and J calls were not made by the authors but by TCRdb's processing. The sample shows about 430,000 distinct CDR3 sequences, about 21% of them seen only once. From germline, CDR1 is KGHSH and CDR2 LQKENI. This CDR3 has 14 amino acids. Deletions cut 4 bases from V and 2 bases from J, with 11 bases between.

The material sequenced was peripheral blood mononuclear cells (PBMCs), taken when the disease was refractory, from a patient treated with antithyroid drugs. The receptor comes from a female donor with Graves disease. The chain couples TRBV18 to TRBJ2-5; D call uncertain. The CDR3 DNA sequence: TGTGCCAGCTCACTGGAGCCAAGACAAGAGACCCAGTACTTC. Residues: CASSLEPRQETQYF.